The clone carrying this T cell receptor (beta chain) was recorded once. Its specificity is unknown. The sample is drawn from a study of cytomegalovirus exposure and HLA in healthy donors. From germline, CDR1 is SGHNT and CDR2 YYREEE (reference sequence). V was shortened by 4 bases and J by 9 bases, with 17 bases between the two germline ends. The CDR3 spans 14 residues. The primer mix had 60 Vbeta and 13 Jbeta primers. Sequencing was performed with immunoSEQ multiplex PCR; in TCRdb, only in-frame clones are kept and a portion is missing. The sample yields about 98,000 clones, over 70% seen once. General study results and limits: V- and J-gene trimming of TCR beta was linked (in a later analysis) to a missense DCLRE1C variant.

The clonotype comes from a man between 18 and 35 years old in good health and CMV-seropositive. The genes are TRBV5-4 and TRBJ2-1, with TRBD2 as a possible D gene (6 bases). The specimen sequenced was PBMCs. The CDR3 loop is CASSISRGFGEQFF. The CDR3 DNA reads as TGTGCCAGCAGCATCTCGCGGGGTTTTGGTGAGCAGTTCTTC.